This TCR beta chain was sequenced during a study of T cell repertoires in cytomegalovirus infection. TCRdb redid the calling of the reads with MiXCR, one entry per CDR3 protein. In the table there are around 450,000 distinct CDR3 sequences, around 32% of which are singletons. Between the trimmed V and J ends, which lost 3 bases and 0 bases, there was a span of 6 bases. The CDR3 covers 13 residues. Germline V gene sequence: CDR1 ENHRY, CDR2 SYGVKD. The receptor comes from a human donor in good health (CMV status not recorded). Some clones in this sample may be carry-over from other donors' samples. Sequenced sample: PBMCs. The V gene is TRBV10-3, the J gene TRBJ2-7; D not resolved. The CDR3 DNA reads TGTGCCATCAGTGAAAGGAGCTCCTACGAGCAGTACTTC. It specifies CAISERSSYEQYF.